This T cell receptor beta chain derives from a study of blood T cell repertoires in COVID-19. About the study: From T cells, B-cell-depleted T cells, or PBMCs came the material, which was cDNA or gDNA.

V lost 3 bases, J lost 2 bases, and 4 bases stayed unmatched. The CDR3 extends over 15 amino acids. Germline V gene data show CDR1 as MNHNS and CDR2 as SASEGT. Seattle patients were enrolled during active infection and followed longitudinally. Produced via immunoSEQ multiplex PCR; TCRdb's table is partial and in-frame only. The table shows under 200,000 clones, with roughly 85% occurring only once. The chain has TRBV6-1 and TRBJ1-2; 9 bases map to TRBD1. Source material: peripheral blood. This receptor was identified in a woman between 50 and 59 years old with COVID-19, enrolled during active disease. The CDR3 DNA sequence: TGTGCCAGCAGTGACCCCGGGACAGGGAACTATGGCTACACCTTC. It codes for CASSDPGTGNYGYTF.